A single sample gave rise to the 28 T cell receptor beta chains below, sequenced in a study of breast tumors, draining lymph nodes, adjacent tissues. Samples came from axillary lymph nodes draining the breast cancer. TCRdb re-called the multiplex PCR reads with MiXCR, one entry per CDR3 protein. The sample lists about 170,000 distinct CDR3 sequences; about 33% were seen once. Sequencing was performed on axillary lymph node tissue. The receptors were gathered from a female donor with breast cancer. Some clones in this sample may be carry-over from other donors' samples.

In DNA, the CDR3 is TGTGCCAGCGGGACAGGGGAGAGGAACACTGAAGCTTTCTTT. This translates into CASGTGERNTEAFF. The rearrangement uses TRBV11-3 and TRBJ1-1, with 10 bases fitting TRBD1. Germline assignment: CDR1 SGHNT and CDR2 YENEEA. The CDR3 is 14 residues long. V dropped 8 bases and J dropped 1; count of bases not matched to a gene: 4.

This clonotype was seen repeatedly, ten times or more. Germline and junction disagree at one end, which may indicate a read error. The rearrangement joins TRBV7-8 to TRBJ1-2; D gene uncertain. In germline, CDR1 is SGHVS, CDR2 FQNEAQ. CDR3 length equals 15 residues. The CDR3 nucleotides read TGTGCCAGCAGCTTAGGTCTAGGACGGAACTATGGCTACCCCTTC. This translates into CASSLGLGRNYGYPF.

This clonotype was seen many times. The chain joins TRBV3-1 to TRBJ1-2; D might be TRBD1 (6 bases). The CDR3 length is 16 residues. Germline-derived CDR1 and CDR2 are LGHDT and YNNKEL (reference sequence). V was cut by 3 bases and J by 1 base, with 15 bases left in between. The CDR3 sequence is CASSQIGDRFNYGYTF. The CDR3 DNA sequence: TGTGCCAGCAGCCAGATCGGAGACAGGTTTAACTATGGCTACACCTTC.

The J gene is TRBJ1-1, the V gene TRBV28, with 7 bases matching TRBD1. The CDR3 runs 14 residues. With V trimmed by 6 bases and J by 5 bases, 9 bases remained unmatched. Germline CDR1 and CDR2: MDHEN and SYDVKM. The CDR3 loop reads CASSPIGQETEAFF. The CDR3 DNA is TGTGCCAGCAGCCCCATAGGACAGGAGACTGAAGCTTTCTTT. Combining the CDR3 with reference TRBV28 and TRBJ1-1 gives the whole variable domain DVKVTQSSRYLVKRTGEKVFLECVQDMDHENMFWYRQDPGLGLRLIYFSYDVKMKEKGDIPEGYSVSREKKERFSLILESASTNQTSMYLCASSPIGQETEAFFGQGTRLTVV.

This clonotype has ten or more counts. CDR3 DNA: TGTGCCAGCAGCTTAGGGGAACTAGCGGGAGTCGGCACCGGGGAGCTGTTTTTT. This codes for CASSLGELAGVGTGELFF. The rearrangement links TRBV7-3 to TRBJ2-2; 11 bases align to TRBD2. This CDR3 region has 18 residues. Per germline, CDR1 SGHTA and CDR2 FQGTGA. Trimming removed 2 bases from V and 4 bases from J; junction bases left unmatched: 9.

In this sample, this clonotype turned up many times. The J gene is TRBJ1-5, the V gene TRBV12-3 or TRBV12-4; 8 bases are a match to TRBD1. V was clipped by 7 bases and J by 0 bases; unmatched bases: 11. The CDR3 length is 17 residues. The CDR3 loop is CASNLGQGRNSNQPQHF. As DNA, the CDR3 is TGTGCCAGCAACCTTGGACAGGGCCGAAATAGCAATCAGCCCCAGCATTTT.

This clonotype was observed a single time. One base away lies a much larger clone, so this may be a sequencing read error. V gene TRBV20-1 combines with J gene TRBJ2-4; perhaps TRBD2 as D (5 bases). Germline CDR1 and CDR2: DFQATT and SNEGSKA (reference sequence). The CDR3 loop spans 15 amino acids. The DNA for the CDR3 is TGCAGTGCTAGATCCTGGATTCTAGCCACAAACATTCAGTACTTC. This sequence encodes CSARSWILATNIQYF.

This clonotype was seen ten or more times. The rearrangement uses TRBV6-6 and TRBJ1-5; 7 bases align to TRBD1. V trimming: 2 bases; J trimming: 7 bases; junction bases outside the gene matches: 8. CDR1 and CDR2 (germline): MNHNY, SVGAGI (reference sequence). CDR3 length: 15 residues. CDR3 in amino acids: CASSYTYRGTQPQHF. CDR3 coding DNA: TGTGCCAGCAGTTACACCTACAGGGGAACGCAGCCCCAGCATTTT.

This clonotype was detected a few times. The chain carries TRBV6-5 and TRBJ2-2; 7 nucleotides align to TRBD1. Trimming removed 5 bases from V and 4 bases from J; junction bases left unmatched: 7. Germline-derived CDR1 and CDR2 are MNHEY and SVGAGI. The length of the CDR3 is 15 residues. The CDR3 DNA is TGTGCCAGCAGTCACGGGGACAGTCTCACCGGGGAGCTGTTTTTT. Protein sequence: CASSHGDSLTGELFF.

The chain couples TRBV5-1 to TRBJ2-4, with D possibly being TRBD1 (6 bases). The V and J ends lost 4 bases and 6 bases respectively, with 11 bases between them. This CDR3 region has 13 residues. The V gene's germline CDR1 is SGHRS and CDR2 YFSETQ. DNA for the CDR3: TGCGCCAGCAGCCCCGGACAGTTAAACATTCAGTACTTC. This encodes CASSPGQLNIQYF. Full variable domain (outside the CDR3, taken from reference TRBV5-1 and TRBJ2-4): KAGVTQTPRYLIKTRGQQVTLSCSPISGHRSVSWYQQTPGQGLQFLFEYFSETQRNKGNFPGRFSGRQFSNSRSEMNVSTLELGDSALYLCASSPGQLNIQYFGAGTRLSVL.

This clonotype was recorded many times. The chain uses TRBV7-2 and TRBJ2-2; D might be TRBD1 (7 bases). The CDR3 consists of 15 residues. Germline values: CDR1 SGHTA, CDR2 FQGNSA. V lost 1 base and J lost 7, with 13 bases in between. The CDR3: CASSLVRGAGGELFF. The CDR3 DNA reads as TGTGCCAGCAGCTTAGTCAGGGGGGCGGGCGGGGAGCTGTTTTTT.

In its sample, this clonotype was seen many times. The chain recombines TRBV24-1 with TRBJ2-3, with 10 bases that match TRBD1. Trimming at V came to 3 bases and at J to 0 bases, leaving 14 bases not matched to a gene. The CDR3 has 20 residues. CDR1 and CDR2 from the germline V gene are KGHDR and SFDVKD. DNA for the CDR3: TGTGCCACCAGTGATCTAGACAGGGGGCGAAGACCAACTAGCACAGATACGCAGTATTTT. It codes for CATSDLDRGRRPTSTDTQYF.

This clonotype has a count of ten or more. The CDR3 region has the DNA TGTGCCAGCAGTTACTATCACACAGATACGCAGTATTTT. The encoded protein is CASSYYHTDTQYF. The chain couples TRBV6-5 to TRBJ2-3; no clear D. This CDR3 has 13 amino acids. Per germline, CDR1 MNHEY and CDR2 SVGAGI. Trimming shortened V by 1 base and J by 2 bases, and 4 bases separated the two germline ends.

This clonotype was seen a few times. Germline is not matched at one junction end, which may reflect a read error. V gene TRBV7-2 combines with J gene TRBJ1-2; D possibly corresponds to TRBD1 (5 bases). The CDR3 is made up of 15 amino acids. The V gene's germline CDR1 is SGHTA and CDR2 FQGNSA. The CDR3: CASSWTPDGGGGYPF. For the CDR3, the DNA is TGTGCCAGCAGCTGGACCCCTGACGGGGGGGGAGGCTACCCCTTC.

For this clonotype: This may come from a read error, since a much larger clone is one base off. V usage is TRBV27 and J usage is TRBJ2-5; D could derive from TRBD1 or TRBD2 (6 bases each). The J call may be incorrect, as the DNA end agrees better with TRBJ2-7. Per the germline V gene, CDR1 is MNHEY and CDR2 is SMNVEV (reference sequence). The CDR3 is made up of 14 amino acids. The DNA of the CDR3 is TGTGCCAGCAGCCCACAGGGACTCATCTACGAGCAGTACTTC. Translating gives CASSPQGLIYEQYF.

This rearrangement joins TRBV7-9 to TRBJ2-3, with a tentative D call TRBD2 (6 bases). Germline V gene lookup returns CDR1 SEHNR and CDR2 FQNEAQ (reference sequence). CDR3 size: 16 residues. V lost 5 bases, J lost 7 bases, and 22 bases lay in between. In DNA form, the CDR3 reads TGTGCCAGCAGCCCCAAGGCTGGCGGGGAATGGTATACGCAGTATTTT. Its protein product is CASSPKAGGEWYTQYF.

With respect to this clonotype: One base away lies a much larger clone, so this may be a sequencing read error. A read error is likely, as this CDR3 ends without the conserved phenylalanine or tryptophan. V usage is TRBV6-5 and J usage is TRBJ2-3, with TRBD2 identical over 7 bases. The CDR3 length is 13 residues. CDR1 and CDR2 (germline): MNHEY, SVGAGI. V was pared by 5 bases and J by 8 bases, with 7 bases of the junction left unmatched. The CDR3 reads CASSRDYPGTQYS. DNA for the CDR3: TGTGCCAGCAGTCGGGACTACCCCGGTACGCAGTATTCT.

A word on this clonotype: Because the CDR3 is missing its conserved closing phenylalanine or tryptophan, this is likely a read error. The CDR3 DNA sequence: TGCAGTGCTAGAGATGGGGAGCGGGCTGAAGCTTTCCTT. This sequence encodes CSARDGERAEAFL. V usage is TRBV20-1 and J usage is TRBJ1-1, with D hard to call. The V gene's germline CDR1 is DFQATT and CDR2 SNEGSKA (reference sequence). V lost 0 bases and J lost 6, with 11 bases in between. This CDR3 has 13 amino acids.

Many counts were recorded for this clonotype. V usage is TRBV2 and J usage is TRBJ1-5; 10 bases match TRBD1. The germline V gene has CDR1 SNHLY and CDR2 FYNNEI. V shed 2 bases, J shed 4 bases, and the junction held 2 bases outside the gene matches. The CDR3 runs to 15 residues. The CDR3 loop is CASSERTGGNQPQHF. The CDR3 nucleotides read TGTGCCAGCAGTGAAAGGACAGGGGGTAATCAGCCCCAGCATTTT.

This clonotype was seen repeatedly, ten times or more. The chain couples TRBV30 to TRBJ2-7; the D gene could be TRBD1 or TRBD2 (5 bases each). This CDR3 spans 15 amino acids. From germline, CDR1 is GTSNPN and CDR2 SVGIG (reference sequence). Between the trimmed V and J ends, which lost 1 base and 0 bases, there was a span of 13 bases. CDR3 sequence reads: CAWSAGAGGSYEQYF. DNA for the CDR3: TGTGCCTGGAGTGCCGGGGCTGGCGGCTCCTACGAGCAGTACTTC.

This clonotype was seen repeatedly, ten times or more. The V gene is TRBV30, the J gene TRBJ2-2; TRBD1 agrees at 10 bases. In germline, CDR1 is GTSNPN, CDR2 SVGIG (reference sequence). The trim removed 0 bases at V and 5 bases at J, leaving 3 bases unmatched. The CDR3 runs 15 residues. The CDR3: CAWSVQDRGTGELFF. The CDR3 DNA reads TGTGCCTGGAGTGTACAGGACAGGGGGACCGGGGAGCTGTTTTTT.

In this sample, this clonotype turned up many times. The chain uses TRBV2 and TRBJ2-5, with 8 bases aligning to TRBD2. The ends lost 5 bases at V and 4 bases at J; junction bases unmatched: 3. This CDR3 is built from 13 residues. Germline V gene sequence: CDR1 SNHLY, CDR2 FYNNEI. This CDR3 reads CASSLGTRETQYF. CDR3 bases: TGTGCCAGCAGTCTCGGGACTAGAGAGACCCAGTACTTC.

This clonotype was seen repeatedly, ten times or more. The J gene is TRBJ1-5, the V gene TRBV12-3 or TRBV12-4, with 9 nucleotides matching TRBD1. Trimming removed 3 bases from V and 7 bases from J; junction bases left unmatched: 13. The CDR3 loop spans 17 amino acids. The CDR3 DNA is TGTGCCAGCAGTTTCGGCCTAGGGGGACAGGGTCAGCAGCCCCAGCATTTT. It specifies CASSFGLGGQGQQPQHF.

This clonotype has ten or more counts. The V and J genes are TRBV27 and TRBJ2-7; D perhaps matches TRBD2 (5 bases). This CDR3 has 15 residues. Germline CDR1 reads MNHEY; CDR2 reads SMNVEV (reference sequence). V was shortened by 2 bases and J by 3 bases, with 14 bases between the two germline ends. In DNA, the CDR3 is TGTGCCAGCAGTTTAGGGAGCGGAGCAAACTACGAGCAGTACTTC. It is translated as CASSLGSGANYEQYF.

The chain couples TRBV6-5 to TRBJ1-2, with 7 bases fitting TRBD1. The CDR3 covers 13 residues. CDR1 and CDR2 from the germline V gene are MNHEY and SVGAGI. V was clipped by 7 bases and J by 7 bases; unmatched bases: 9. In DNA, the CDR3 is TGTGCCAGCAATCAGGGGGGCGATGGTGGCTACACCTTC. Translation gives CASNQGGDGGYTF.

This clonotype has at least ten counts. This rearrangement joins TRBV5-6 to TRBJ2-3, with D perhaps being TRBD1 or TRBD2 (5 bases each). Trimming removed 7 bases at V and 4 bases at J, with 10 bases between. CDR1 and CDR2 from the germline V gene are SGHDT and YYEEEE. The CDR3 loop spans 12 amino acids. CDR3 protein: CASGGSADTQYF. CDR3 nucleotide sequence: TGTGCCAGCGGGGGAAGCGCAGATACGCAGTATTTT.

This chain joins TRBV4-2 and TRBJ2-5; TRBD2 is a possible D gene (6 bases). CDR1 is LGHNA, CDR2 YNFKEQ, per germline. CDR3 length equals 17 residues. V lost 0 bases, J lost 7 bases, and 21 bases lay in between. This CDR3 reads CASSQDGGGFKRGTQYF. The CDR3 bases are TGTGCCAGCAGCCAAGATGGTGGGGGGTTTAAAAGAGGGACCCAGTACTTC.

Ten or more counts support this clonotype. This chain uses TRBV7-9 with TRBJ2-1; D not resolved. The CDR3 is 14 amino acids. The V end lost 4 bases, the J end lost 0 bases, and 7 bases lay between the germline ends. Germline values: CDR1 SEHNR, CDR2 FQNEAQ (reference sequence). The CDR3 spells CASSSSVSYNEQFF. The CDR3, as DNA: TGTGCCAGCAGCTCCTCCGTCTCCTACAATGAGCAGTTCTTC.